This TCR beta chain came from a study of CD8 T cells in ankylosing spondylitis. The TCR beta libraries were generated through quantitative 5'-RACE incorporating molecular barcodes. TCRdb called the 5' RACE reads again in MiXCR, with one record for every CDR3 protein. The data hold 270,000 or so distinct CDR3 sequences, with 18% observed a single time. Turning to this clonotype: Its matching antigen is unknown.

Notes on the study in general: Earlier reports found some motif variants in synovial fluid and blood in reactive arthritis. Characteristic, it appeared, of ankylosing spondylitis blood was a TCR beta motif of several highly homologous variants. In peripheral blood, disease-linked CD8+ clones occurred at relatively low frequencies.

Trimming took off 4 bases at V and 3 bases at J, with 15 bases between the two ends. CDR1 is MNHNY, CDR2 SVGAGI, per germline (reference sequence). This CDR3 has 15 residues. The TCR was taken from a male donor with ankylosing spondylitis or in good health (not recorded which). The sequenced sample consisted of blood, either unsorted or a sorted T cell fraction (not recorded which). The rearrangement joins TRBV6-6 to TRBJ2-5, with a weak D call TRBD2 (5 bases). The CDR3 sequence is CASSSLIWGEETQYF. CDR3 in DNA: TGTGCCAGCAGTTCCCTGATATGGGGAGAAGAGACCCAGTACTTC.